Here is one TCR beta chain with its context. CDR3 length equals 16 residues. Germline assignment: CDR1 LGHNT and CDR2 FRNRAP. The sample belongs to a study of monozygotic twins with inflammatory bowel disease. The TCR libraries each used total RNA (approximately 3,200 ng per library). The unique tags termed UMIs, each holding a 6-nucleotide sample barcode, were added by means of template switching. TCRdb reprocessed the 5' RACE reads; each CDR3 protein has one entry and no DNA is given. The sample data list approximately 120,000 distinct CDR3 sequences. This receptor was obtained from a human donor with ulcerative colitis or Crohn's disease, or a healthy co-twin of an affected twin (not recorded which). The genes are TRBV12-5 and TRBJ2-1; lacking DNA, the TRBD2 call made by TCRdb goes unchecked. The sequencing input was blood. The CDR3 loop reads CASMAPAGVNYNEQFF.